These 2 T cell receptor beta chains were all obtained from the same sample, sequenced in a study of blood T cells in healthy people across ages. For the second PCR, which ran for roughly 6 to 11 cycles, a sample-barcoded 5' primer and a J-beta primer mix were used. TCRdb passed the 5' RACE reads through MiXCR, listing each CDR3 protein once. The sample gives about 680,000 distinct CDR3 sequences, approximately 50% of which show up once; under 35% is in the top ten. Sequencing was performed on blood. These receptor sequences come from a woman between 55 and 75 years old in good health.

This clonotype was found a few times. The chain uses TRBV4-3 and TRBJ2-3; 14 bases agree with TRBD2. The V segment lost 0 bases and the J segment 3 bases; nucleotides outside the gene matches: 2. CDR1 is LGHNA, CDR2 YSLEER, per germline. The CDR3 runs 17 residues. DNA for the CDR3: TGCGCCAGCAGCCAAGAGACTAGCGGGAGGGGGACAGATACGCAGTATTTT. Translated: CASSQETSGRGTDTQYF.

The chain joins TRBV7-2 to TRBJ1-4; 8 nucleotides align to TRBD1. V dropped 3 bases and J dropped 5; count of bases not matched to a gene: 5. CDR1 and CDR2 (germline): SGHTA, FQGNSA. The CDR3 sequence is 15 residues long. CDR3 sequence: CASSFYRGANEKLFF. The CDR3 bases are TGTGCCAGCAGCTTCTACAGGGGGGCCAATGAAAAACTGTTTTTT.